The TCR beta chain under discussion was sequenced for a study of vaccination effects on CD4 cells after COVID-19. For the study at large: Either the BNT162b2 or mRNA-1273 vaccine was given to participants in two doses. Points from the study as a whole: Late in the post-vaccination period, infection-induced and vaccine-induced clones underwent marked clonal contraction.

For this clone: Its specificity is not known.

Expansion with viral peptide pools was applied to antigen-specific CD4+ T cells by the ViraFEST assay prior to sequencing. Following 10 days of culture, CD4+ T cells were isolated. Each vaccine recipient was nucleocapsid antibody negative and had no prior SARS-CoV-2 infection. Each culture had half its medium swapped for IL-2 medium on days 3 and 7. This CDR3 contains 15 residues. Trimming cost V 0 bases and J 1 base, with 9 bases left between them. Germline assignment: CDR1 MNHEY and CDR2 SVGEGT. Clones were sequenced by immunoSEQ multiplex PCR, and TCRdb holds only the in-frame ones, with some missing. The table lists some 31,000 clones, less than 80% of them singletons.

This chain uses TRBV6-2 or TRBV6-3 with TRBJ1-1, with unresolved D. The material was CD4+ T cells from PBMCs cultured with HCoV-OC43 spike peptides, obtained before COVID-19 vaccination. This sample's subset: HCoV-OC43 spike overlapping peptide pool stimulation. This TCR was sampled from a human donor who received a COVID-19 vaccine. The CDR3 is CASSYSVRPNTEAFF. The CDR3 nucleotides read TGTGCCAGCAGTTACTCGGTTCGGCCGAACACTGAAGCTTTCTTT.